A selection of T cell receptor beta chains follows, all from one sample in a study of technical replicates of blood from several donors. Assay: immunoSEQ multiplex PCR; the TCRdb copy retains only in-frame clones and omits some. The sample contains approximately 76,000 clones, approximately 97% of which appear only once. Sequencing input: T cells isolated from PBMCs. The receptors come from a human donor in good health. Each CDR3 is given with its conserved first and last residue. The D gene is left open where the match is weak. Size is stated for part of the rows, as once, few or many counts, or as a class when the clone is expanded.

TRBV2,.,TRBD1,TRBJ1-2,TGTGCCAGCCGGGACAGTACGGGTGGGGACTATGGCTACACCTTC,CASRDSTGGDYGYTF
TRBV28,.,TRBD1,TRBJ2-7,TGTGCCAGCACCCAGGACAGGGGTGCCTACGAGCAGTACTTC,CASTQDRGAYEQYF
TRBV2,.,TRBD1,TRBJ2-5,TGTGCCAGCAGTGAAGAGGTTACAGGGGAACAAGAGACCCAGTACTTC,CASSEEVTGEQETQYF
TRBV6-5,once,TRBD1,TRBJ1-2,TGTGCCAGCAGAAAGGGACAGATCACAGCCCAATACACCTTC,CASRKGQITAQYTF
TRBV18,.,.,TRBJ1-6,TGTGCCAGCTCACCTAATAATTCACCCCTCCACTTT,CASSPNNSPLHF
TRBV6-1,.,.,TRBJ1-1,TGTGCCAGCAAAATCGGGGGTACTGAAGCTTTCTTT,CASKIGGTEAFF
TRBV30,.,TRBD1,TRBJ1-1,TGTGCCGGATACAGGGGGCTCACTGAAGCTTTCTTT,CAGYRGLTEAFF
TRBV5-1,.,TRBD1,TRBJ2-5,TGCGCCAGCAGCTTAGGGACAGATCAAGAGACCCAGTACTTC,CASSLGTDQETQYF
TRBV6-1,.,.,TRBJ1-1,TGTGCCAGCAGTACAGGTGAATCTAGCACTGAAGCTTTCTTT,CASSTGESSTEAFF
TRBV30,few,.,TRBJ1-3,TGTGCCTGGAGGGGGCTCTCTGGAAACACCATATATTTT,CAWRGLSGNTIYF
TRBV9,.,TRBD1,TRBJ2-7,TGTGCCAGCAGCGCGGGACAGGTCCCGGACGAGCAGTACTTC,CASSAGQVPDEQYF
TRBV25-1,.,TRBD1,TRBJ2-5,TGTGCCAGCAGTGAACCAGGGGGAAAAAAGACCCAGTACTTC,CASSEPGGKKTQYF
TRBV5-1,.,.,TRBJ1-2,TGCGCCAGCAGCTTGGGAGATAGCAATAACTATGGCTACACCTTC,CASSLGDSNNYGYTF
TRBV7-9,.,.,TRBJ1-2,TGTGCCAGCAGCTTAGAGAGTTATGGCTACACCTTC,CASSLESYGYTF
TRBV20-1,.,.,TRBJ1-1,TGCAGTGCCCGACGGATTAGCGAAGCTTTCTTT,CSARRISEAFF
TRBV6-5,.,TRBD1,TRBJ2-1,TGTGCCAGCAGTTCCCCGGGACGGGACAGGTACAATGAGCAGTTCTTC,CASSSPGRDRYNEQFF
TRBV11-1,.,TRBD2,TRBJ2-7,TGTGCCAGCAGCAAAGGGACTAGCGGGAATAACGAGCAGTACTTC,CASSKGTSGNNEQYF
TRBV28,.,.,TRBJ1-2,TGTGCCAGCAGTTTATTTTCAGGGCGCTATGGCTACACCTTC,CASSLFSGRYGYTF
TRBV5-5,.,TRBD1,TRBJ1-5,TGTGCCAGCAGCGGGGGACAGGGTGGATCTCAGCCCCAGCATTTT,CASSGGQGGSQPQHF
TRBV2,.,TRBD1,TRBJ1-5,TGTGCCAGCCGCGGGACAGGAGAGGCTCAGCCCCAGCATTTT,CASRGTGEAQPQHF
TRBV9,.,TRBD1,TRBJ1-3,TGTGCCAGCAGCGGCCGGGACAGGGGCTTTAGGACCATATATTTT,CASSGRDRGFRTIYF
TRBV11-3,.,TRBD2,TRBJ2-3,TGTGCCAGCAGCCATTATAGAGCAACTAGCGGGAAGGAAGTCGCAGATACGCAGTATTTT,CASSHYRATSGKEVADTQYF
TRBV5-4,.,TRBD2,TRBJ2-1,TGTGCCAGCAGCTTGGGTAGCGGGAAGGGGTATGAGCAGTTCTTC,CASSLGSGKGYEQFF
TRBV7-9,.,.,TRBJ2-7,TGTGCCAGCAGTCGAGGGGGTGCGAACGAGCAGTACTTC,CASSRGGANEQYF
TRBV7-8,.,TRBD1,TRBJ2-1,TGTGCCAGCAGACAGGGGGGCAATGAGCAGTTCTTC,CASRQGGNEQFF
TRBV2,.,.,TRBJ2-7,TGTGCCAGCAATCGGGGGAGCCCGTACGAGCAGTACTTC,CASNRGSPYEQYF
TRBV19,.,.,TRBJ1-2,TGTGCCAGTAGTATGTGGGGGCTACTAACCTATGGCTACACCTTC,CASSMWGLLTYGYTF
TRBV7-9,.,.,TRBJ2-3,TGTGCCAGCAGCACACCAAGCACAGATACGCAGTATTTT,CASSTPSTDTQYF